This passage covers 16 T cell receptor beta chains from one sample sequenced in a study of radiotherapy plus CTLA-4 blockade in lung cancer. The data were produced by immunoSEQ multiplex PCR, yet TCRdb's version contains in-frame clones alone and is incomplete. Of around 90,000 clones in the sample, about four fifths were seen once. Sequencing used peripheral blood, obtained from a patient treated with radiotherapy plus ipilimumab. Source of these receptors: a human donor with non-small cell lung cancer that progressed on radiotherapy plus ipilimumab.

This chain uses TRBV20-1 with TRBJ1-1; D gene ambiguous. The V end was cut by 3 bases, the J end by 8 bases, with 7 bases between. CDR3 size: 10 residues. Germline V gene lookup returns CDR1 DFQATT and CDR2 SNEGSKA (reference sequence). CDR3 sequence: CSARLGEAFF. Here the CDR3 DNA reads TGCAGTGCTAGGTTGGGGGAAGCTTTCTTT.

Comments on this clone: This sample also contains other DNA sequences that code for the same CDR3. The CDR3 DNA is TGTGCCAGCAGCTTTACTAGCGGGGGCACAGATACGCAGTATTTT. It encodes CASSFTSGGTDTQYF. The chain employs TRBV7-2 and TRBJ2-3; TRBD2 agrees at 10 bases. Germline CDR1 is SGHTA and CDR2 is FQGNSA. CDR3 length: 15 residues. Trimming at V came to 3 bases and at J to 1 base, leaving 1 base not matched to a gene.

The rearrangement links TRBV5-1 to TRBJ2-5, with D possibly TRBD1 on 5 matching bases. Looked up from germline, CDR1 is SGHRS and CDR2 is YFSETQ. The V and J ends lost 0 bases and 2 bases respectively, with 14 bases between them. This CDR3 comprises 16 residues. CDR3 in amino acids: CASSLVAGSVQETQYF. Here the CDR3 DNA reads TGCGCCAGCAGCTTGGTGGCAGGGTCTGTTCAAGAGACCCAGTACTTC. Together with reference TRBV5-1 and TRBJ2-5, the CDR3 gives the full variable domain: KAGVTQTPRYLIKTRGQQVTLSCSPISGHRSVSWYQQTPGQGLQFLFEYFSETQRNKGNFPGRFSGRQFSNSRSEMNVSTLELGDSALYLCASSLVAGSVQETQYFGPGTRLLVL.

J is TRBJ2-1 and V is TRBV5-1; D uncertain. The CDR3 is 11 residues long. V lost 2 bases, J lost 8 bases, and 5 bases lay in between. Germline assignment: CDR1 SGHRS and CDR2 YFSETQ. CDR3 bases: TGCGCCAGCAGCTTCGCGTATGAGCAGTTCTTC. Encoded protein: CASSFAYEQFF.

The chain joins TRBV27 to TRBJ2-1; 9 nucleotides line up with TRBD2. V shed 6 bases, J shed 7 bases, and the junction held 4 bases outside the gene matches. The germline gives CDR1 MNHEY, CDR2 SMNVEV (reference sequence). This CDR3 has 13 residues. CDR3 sequence reads: CASSWSGRNEQFF. CDR3 sequence (DNA): TGTGCCAGCAGCTGGAGCGGGAGGAATGAGCAGTTCTTC.

The gene calls are TRBV7-9 and TRBJ1-4, with TRBD1 as a possible D gene (5 bases). Germline V CDR1 and CDR2: SEHNR, FQNEAQ (reference sequence). V lost 8 bases, J lost 4 bases, and 20 bases lay in between. The CDR3 sequence is 16 residues long. CDR3 in amino acids: CASARGGRGGNEKLFF. CDR3 bases: TGTGCCAGCGCCCGGGGCGGTAGGGGCGGTAATGAAAAACTGTTTTTT.

This chain uses TRBV9 with TRBJ2-2; the D is unclear. V lost 0 bases to trimming and J lost 4 bases, with 13 bases between them. Germline V CDR1 and CDR2: SGDLS, YYNGEE. CDR3 length: 16 residues. CDR3 region: CASSVGPAQLTGELFF. DNA of the CDR3: TGTGCCAGCAGCGTAGGCCCCGCACAACTCACCGGGGAGCTGTTTTTT.

The chain joins TRBV10-3 to TRBJ1-5; weak D call: TRBD1 (5 bases). The CDR3 is 17 residues long. Trimming left V 2 bases short and J 0 bases short, with 14 bases between. Germline lookup yields CDR1 ENHRY and CDR2 SYGVKD. The CDR3 DNA follows: TGTGCCATCAGTGAGATGGGAGAAGGGGCTAGCAATCAGCCCCAGCATTTT. Its protein product is CAISEMGEGASNQPQHF.

This chain joins TRBV2 and TRBJ2-7; the D gene could be TRBD1 or TRBD2 (5 bases each). Looked up from germline, CDR1 is SNHLY and CDR2 is FYNNEI. This CDR3 has 13 amino acids. V was pared by 6 bases and J by 6 bases, with 15 bases between. CDR3 protein: CASRMGTRGEQYF. CDR3 DNA sequence: TGTGCCAGCAGGATGGGCACTAGGGGCGAGCAGTACTTC.

The chain has TRBV6-5 and TRBJ2-2; 12 positions agree with TRBD2. J lost 6 bases, V lost 6 bases, and 5 bases had no gene match. CDR1 and CDR2 from the germline V gene are MNHEY and SVGAGI. The CDR3 extends over 15 amino acids. In DNA, the CDR3 is TGTGCCAGCAGATCGACTAGCGGGAGTGCCGGGGAGCTGTTTTTT. As protein: CASRSTSGSAGELFF.

This CDR3 reads CASSIDPGRASSYNEQFF. CDR3 coding DNA: TGTGCCAGTAGTATAGACCCCGGGAGGGCGAGCTCCTACAATGAGCAGTTCTTC. This chain joins TRBV19 and TRBJ2-1, with 8 bases matching TRBD2. The junction had 7 bases not matched to a gene; V was cut back by 0 bases and J by 0 bases. This CDR3 region has 18 residues. In germline, CDR1 is LNHDA, CDR2 SQIVND (reference sequence). The full variable domain, rest sourced from reference TRBV19 and TRBJ2-1, is DGGITQSPKYLFRKEGQNVTLSCEQNLNHDAMYWYRQDPGQGLRLIYYSQIVNDFQKGDIAEGYSVSREKKESFPLTVTSAQKNPTAFYLCASSIDPGRASSYNEQFFGPGTRLTVL.

The V call is TRBV30, the J call TRBJ1-5; 10 bases map to TRBD1. Germline CDR1 reads GTSNPN; CDR2 reads SVGIG (reference sequence). Germline trimming cut 3 bases from V and 5 bases from J; bases unmatched to any gene: 1. This CDR3 has 13 amino acids. CDR3 sequence: CAWSGTGDQPQHF. DNA for the CDR3: TGTGCCTGGAGCGGGACAGGGGATCAGCCCCAGCATTTT. Supplemented by reference TRBV30 and TRBJ1-5, the full variable domain reads SQTIHQWPATLVQPVGSPLSLECTVEGTSNPNLYWYRQAAGRGLQLLFYSVGIGQISSEVPQNLSASRPQDRQFILSSKKLLLSDSGFYLCAWSGTGDQPQHFGDGTRLSIL.

The V gene is TRBV5-1, the J gene TRBJ2-3; 9 bases align to TRBD2. V dropped 0 bases and J dropped 1; count of bases not matched to a gene: 3. Germline V lookup: CDR1 SGHRS, CDR2 YFSETQ. The CDR3 runs 16 residues. The CDR3 sequence: CASSLGSSGGTDTQYF. CDR3 DNA: TGCGCCAGCAGCTTGGGTTCTAGCGGGGGCACAGATACGCAGTATTTT. Combining the CDR3 with reference TRBV5-1 and TRBJ2-3 gives the whole variable domain KAGVTQTPRYLIKTRGQQVTLSCSPISGHRSVSWYQQTPGQGLQFLFEYFSETQRNKGNFPGRFSGRQFSNSRSEMNVSTLELGDSALYLCASSLGSSGGTDTQYFGPGTRLTVL.

The chain links TRBV29-1 to TRBJ1-2; 9 bases match TRBD1. The junction had 8 bases not matched to a gene; V was cut back by 6 bases and J by 6 bases. The germline CDR1 and CDR2 sequences are SQVTM and ANQGSEA. The CDR3 contains 13 residues. The CDR3 here is CSVSTGGRDGYTF. DNA for the CDR3: TGCAGCGTGTCGACAGGGGGTAGGGATGGCTACACCTTC.

The V gene is TRBV7-2, the J gene TRBJ2-7, with D possibly matching TRBD2 (6 bases). The CDR3 is 12 amino acids. CDR1 is SGHTA, CDR2 FQGNSA, per germline. The germline V and J ends were trimmed by 5 bases and 3 bases, with 8 bases remaining between them. The DNA of the CDR3 is TGTGCCAGCAGCGGGCGGGGCTACGAGCAGTACTTC. This encodes CASSGRGYEQYF.

The gene calls are TRBV10-3 and TRBJ2-7; 8 nucleotides align to TRBD1. The CDR3 extends over 14 amino acids. Trimming removed 5 bases from V and 5 bases from J; junction bases left unmatched: 8. The germline gives CDR1 ENHRY, CDR2 SYGVKD. The CDR3 DNA sequence: TGTGCCATCAGTTCGACAGGGGATAGGGACGAGCAGTACTTC. Translation: CAISSTGDRDEQYF.